This T cell receptor beta chain was recorded in a study of blood T cells in healthy people across ages. Study observations and caveats: Across samples, TCR beta diversity tracked strongly with naive T cell percentage.

Sample-barcoded 5' priming and a J-beta primer mix drove a second PCR of roughly 7 to 11 cycles. Sequencing of every sample gave 2.5 million or more CDR3-containing paired-end reads. TCRdb reprocessed the 5' RACE reads with MiXCR, giving one entry per CDR3 protein. This sample has under 1,100,000 distinct CDR3 sequences, with less than 25% found just once. The CDR3 contains 14 residues. V was pared by 0 bases and J by 6 bases, with 10 bases between. CDR1 is LGHNA, CDR2 YSLEER, per germline. Remarks on this clonotype: Its antigen is undetermined.

A further study also used this sample, focusing on T cells of mothers and their children. This second study notes: Donors were a few healthy Caucasian mothers and their six children. A slight, non-significant increase in overlap was found for related mother-child pairs relative to unrelated pairs.

The TCR comes from a girl aged 2-10 years in good health. V and J are TRBV4-3 and TRBJ2-3, with D tentatively TRBD1 or TRBD2 (5 bases each). Source material: blood. The CDR3, as DNA: TGCGCCAGCAGCCAAGATTCGGGACGCGATACGCAGTATTTT. Translating it yields CASSQDSGRDTQYF.